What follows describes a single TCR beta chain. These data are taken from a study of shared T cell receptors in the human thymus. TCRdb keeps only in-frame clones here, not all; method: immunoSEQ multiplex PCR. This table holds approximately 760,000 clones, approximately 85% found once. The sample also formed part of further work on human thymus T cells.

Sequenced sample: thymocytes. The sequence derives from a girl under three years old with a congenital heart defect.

In nucleotides, the CDR3 is TGTGCCATCAGTGAGTCGAGTGGGACTAGCGGGGTAAGGCCGGCGGAGCAGTTCTTC. Its translation is CAISESSGTSGVRPAEQFF. The chain links TRBV10-3 to TRBJ2-1; 13 nucleotides line up with TRBD2. CDR1 and CDR2 (germline): ENHRY, SYGVKD. Trimming took 0 bases from V and 10 from J; bases not matched to a gene: 15. This CDR3 is 19 amino acids long.